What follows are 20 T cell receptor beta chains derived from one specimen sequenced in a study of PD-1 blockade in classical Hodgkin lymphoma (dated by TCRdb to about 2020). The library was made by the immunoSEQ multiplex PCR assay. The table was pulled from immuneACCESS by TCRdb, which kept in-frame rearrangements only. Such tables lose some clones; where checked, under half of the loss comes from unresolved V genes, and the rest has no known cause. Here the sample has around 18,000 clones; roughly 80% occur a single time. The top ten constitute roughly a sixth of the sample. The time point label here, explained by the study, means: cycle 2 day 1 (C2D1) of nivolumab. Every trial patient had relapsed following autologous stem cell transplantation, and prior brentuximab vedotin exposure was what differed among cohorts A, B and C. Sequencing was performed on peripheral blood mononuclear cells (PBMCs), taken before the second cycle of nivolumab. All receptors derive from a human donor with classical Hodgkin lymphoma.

CDR3 nucleotides: TGTGCCAGCAGCTCAGCGGGACACAGCAATCAGCCCCAGCATTTT. Its translation is CASSSAGHSNQPQHF. The chain employs TRBV7-2 and TRBJ1-5; TRBD1 might be the D (6 bases). The CDR3 is 15 residues long. Trimming stripped 4 bases from V and 1 base from J, with 11 bases between. CDR1 and CDR2 from the germline V gene are SGHTA and FQGNSA. The full variable domain, rest sourced from reference TRBV7-2 and TRBJ1-5, is GAGVSQSPSNKVTEKGKDVELRCDPISGHTALYWYRQSLGQGLEFLIYFQGNSAPDKSGLPSDRFSAERTGGSVSTLTIQRTQQEDSAVYLCASSSAGHSNQPQHFGDGTRLSIL.

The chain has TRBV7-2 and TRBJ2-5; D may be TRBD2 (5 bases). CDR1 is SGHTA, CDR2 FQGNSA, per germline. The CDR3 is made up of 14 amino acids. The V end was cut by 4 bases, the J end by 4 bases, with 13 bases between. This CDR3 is CASSSLMGVETQYF. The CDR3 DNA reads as TGTGCCAGCAGCTCCCTAATGGGAGTAGAGACCCAGTACTTC.

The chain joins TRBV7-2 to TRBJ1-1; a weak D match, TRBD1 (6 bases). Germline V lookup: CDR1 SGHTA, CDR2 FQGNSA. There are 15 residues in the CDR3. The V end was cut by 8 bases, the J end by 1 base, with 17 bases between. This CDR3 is CASLFDWGQNTEAFF. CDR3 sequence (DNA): TGTGCCAGCCTTTTTGACTGGGGGCAGAACACTGAAGCTTTCTTT. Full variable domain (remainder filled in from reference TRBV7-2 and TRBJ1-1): GAGVSQSPSNKVTEKGKDVELRCDPISGHTALYWYRQSLGQGLEFLIYFQGNSAPDKSGLPSDRFSAERTGGSVSTLTIQRTQQEDSAVYLCASLFDWGQNTEAFFGQGTRLTVV.

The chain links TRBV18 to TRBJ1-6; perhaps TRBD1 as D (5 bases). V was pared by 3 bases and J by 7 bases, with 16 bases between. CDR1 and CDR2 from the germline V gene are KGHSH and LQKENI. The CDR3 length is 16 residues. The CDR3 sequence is CASSPKTGTENSPLHF. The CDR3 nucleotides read TGTGCCAGCTCACCTAAAACCGGGACGGAAAATTCACCCCTCCACTTT.

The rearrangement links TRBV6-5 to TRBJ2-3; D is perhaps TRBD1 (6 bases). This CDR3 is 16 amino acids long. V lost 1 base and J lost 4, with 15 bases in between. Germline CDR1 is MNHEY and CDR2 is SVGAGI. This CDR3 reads CASSYWGEGDPDTQYF. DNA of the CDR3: TGTGCCAGCAGTTACTGGGGTGAGGGGGACCCAGATACGCAGTATTTT.

The CDR3 DNA is TGTGCCAGTAGTCAAGGACAGGGAACGGAGCAGTTCTTC. As protein: CASSQGQGTEQFF. The rearrangement joins TRBV19 to TRBJ2-1, with TRBD1 identical over 8 bases. Germline V gene lookup returns CDR1 LNHDA and CDR2 SQIVND (reference sequence). The CDR3 extends over 13 amino acids. V shed 5 bases and J 10 bases; nucleotides not matched to a gene: 7.

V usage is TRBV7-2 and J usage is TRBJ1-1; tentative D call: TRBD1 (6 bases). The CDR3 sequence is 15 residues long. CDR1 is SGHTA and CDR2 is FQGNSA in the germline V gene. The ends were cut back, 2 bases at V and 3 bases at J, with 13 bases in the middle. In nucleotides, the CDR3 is TGTGCCAGCAGCTTAAGCGGGGGGGGGCACACTGAAGCTTTCTTT. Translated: CASSLSGGGHTEAFF.

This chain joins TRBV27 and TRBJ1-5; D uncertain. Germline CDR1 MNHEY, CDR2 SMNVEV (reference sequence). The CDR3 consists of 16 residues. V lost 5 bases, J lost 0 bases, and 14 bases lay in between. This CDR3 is CASSETKGYSNQPQHF. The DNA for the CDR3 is TGTGCCAGCAGTGAGACTAAGGGCTATAGCAATCAGCCCCAGCATTTT.

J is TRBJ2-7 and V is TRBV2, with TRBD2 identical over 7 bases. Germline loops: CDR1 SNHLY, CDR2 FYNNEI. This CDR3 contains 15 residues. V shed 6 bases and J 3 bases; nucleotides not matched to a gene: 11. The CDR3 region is CASRRDGPGGYEQYF. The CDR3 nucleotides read TGTGCCAGCAGACGGGATGGACCGGGGGGCTACGAGCAGTACTTC.

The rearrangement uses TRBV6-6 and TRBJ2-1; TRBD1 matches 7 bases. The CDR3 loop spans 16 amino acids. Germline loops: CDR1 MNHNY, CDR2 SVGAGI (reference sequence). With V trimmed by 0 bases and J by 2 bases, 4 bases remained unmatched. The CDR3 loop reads CASSYSKGAAYNEQFF. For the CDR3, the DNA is TGTGCCAGCAGTTACTCGAAGGGGGCCGCCTACAATGAGCAGTTCTTC.

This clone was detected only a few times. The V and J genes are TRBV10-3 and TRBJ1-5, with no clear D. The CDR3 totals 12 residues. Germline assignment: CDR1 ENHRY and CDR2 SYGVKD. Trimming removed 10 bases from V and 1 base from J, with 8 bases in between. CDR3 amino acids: CASQESNQPQHF. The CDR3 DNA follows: TGTGCCAGCCAGGAGAGCAATCAGCCCCAGCATTTT.

The CDR3 DNA sequence: TGTGCCAGCAGTTCCTGGGTGGGGAGGGGGCGCAAATCTGGAAACACCATATATTTT. This translates into CASSSWVGRGRKSGNTIYF. The chain has TRBV28 and TRBJ1-3, with 7 bases lining up with TRBD1. With 4 bases clipped from V and 1 base from J, the junction kept 16 bases outside the gene matches. Germline CDR1 MDHEN, CDR2 SYDVKM. The length of the CDR3 is 19 residues.

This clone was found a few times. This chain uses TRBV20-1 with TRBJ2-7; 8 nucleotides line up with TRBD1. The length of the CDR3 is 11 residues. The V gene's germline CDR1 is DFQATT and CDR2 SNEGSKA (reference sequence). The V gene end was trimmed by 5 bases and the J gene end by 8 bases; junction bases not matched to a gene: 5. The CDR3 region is CSALQGEQQYF. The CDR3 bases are TGCAGTGCTTTACAGGGGGAACAGCAGTACTTC.

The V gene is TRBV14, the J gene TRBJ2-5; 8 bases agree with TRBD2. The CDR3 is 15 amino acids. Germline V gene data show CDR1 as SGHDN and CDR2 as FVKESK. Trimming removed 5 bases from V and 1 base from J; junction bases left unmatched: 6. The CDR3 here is CASSLAGGIQETQYF. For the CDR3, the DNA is TGTGCCAGCAGCTTGGCGGGAGGCATCCAAGAGACCCAGTACTTC.

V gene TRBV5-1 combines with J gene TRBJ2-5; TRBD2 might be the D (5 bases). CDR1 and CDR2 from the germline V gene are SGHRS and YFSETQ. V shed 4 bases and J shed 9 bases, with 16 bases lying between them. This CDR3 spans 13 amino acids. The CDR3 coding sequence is TGCGCCAGCAGCCCCAGGACTGTTGGGCCCCAGTACTTC. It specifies CASSPRTVGPQYF.

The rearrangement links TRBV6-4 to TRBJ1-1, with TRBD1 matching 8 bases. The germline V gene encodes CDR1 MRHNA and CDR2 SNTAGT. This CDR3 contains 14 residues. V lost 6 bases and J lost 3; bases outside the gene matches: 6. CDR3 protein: CASRRTGRDTEAFF. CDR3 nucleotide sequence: TGTGCCAGCAGAAGGACAGGGCGAGACACTGAAGCTTTCTTT.

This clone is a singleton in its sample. The CDR3 DNA follows: TGTGCCAGCAGTTCCCAGCGGACCCACACAGATACGCAGTATTTT. Amino acid sequence: CASSSQRTHTDTQYF. The genes are TRBV28 and TRBJ2-3; maybe TRBD2 (5 bases). V lost 4 bases and J lost 2, with 13 bases in between. CDR1 is MDHEN, CDR2 SYDVKM, per germline. The CDR3 spans 15 residues. Based on the CDR3 plus reference TRBV28 and TRBJ2-3, the full variable domain is DVKVTQSSRYLVKRTGEKVFLECVQDMDHENMFWYRQDPGLGLRLIYFSYDVKMKEKGDIPEGYSVSREKKERFSLILESASTNQTSMYLCASSSQRTHTDTQYFGPGTRLTVL.

In nucleotides, the CDR3 is TGTGCCATCAAACCCAACAGGGAGAGGGGCGAGCAGTACTTC. Amino acids: CAIKPNRERGEQYF. The chain couples TRBV10-3 to TRBJ2-7; TRBD1 might be the D (6 bases). V lost 7 bases and J lost 6, with 19 bases in between. Germline V gene lookup returns CDR1 ENHRY and CDR2 SYGVKD. The CDR3 covers 14 residues.

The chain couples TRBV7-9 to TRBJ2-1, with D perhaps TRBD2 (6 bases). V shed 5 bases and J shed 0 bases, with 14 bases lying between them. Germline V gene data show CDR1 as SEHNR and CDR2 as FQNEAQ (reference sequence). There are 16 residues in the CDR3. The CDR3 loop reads CASSPDGGNSYNEQFF. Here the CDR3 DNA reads TGTGCCAGCAGCCCAGATGGGGGGAACTCCTACAATGAGCAGTTCTTC.

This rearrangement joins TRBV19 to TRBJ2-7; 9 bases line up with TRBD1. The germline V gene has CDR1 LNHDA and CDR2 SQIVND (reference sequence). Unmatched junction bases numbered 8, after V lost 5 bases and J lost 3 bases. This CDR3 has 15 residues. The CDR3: CASSSLPGQGYEQYF. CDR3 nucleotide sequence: TGTGCCAGTAGTTCCCTTCCGGGACAGGGCTACGAGCAGTACTTC. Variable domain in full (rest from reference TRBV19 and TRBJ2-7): DGGITQSPKYLFRKEGQNVTLSCEQNLNHDAMYWYRQDPGQGLRLIYYSQIVNDFQKGDIAEGYSVSREKKESFPLTVTSAQKNPTAFYLCASSSLPGQGYEQYFGPGTRLTVT.